One sample yielded the 12 T cell receptor beta chains listed below, sequenced in a study of human T cells and chemical hapten exposure. The sample's time point: healthy volunteer bleed at 6 weeks. Total RNA was isolated from whole blood that had not been fractionated. MiXCR, run by TCRdb on the RACE reads, gives a single entry per CDR3 protein. In the table there are tens of thousands of distinct CDR3 sequences, about 9% of which are singletons. The sequenced sample was whole blood. The receptors stem from a male donor in good health. Some clones in this sample may be carry-over from other donors' samples.

The rearrangement links TRBV20-1 to TRBJ2-3, with 9 bases lining up with TRBD2. Per the germline V gene, CDR1 is DFQATT and CDR2 is SNEGSKA (reference sequence). The CDR3 is 15 residues long. Germline trimming cut 6 bases from V and 1 base from J; bases unmatched to any gene: 8. The CDR3 loop reads CSAMSLAGRTDTQYF. The CDR3 DNA reads TGCAGTGCCATGTCACTAGCGGGTCGCACAGATACGCAGTATTTT.

This clonotype was seen only a few times. The chain joins TRBV11-2 to TRBJ2-7, with D tentatively TRBD1 (6 bases). The V and J ends lost 1 base and 4 bases respectively, with 20 bases between them. The CDR3 extends over 17 amino acids. Germline loops: CDR1 SGHAT, CDR2 FQNNGV. CDR3 bases: TGTGCCAGCAGCTTAGGATTCCGGGACACGTCTTTTTACGAGCAGTACTTC. This codes for CASSLGFRDTSFYEQYF.

This clonotype was seen at least ten times. V and J are TRBV11-2 and TRBJ2-1; weak D call: TRBD2 (7 bases). The V end lost 3 bases, the J end lost 8 bases, and 29 bases lay between the germline ends. CDR3 size: 19 residues. CDR1 is SGHAT and CDR2 is FQNNGV in the germline V gene. This CDR3 is CASSFSGTRGQQTPDEQFF. CDR3 in DNA: TGTGCCAGCAGCTTCAGCGGGACAAGGGGCCAGCAAACACCCGATGAGCAGTTCTTC.

This clonotype was counted at least ten times. The chain links TRBV6-1 to TRBJ2-7, with D perhaps TRBD1 or TRBD2 (6 bases each). Germline V gene lookup returns CDR1 MNHNS and CDR2 SASEGT. V lost 8 bases and J 9 bases, leaving 26 bases between the germline ends. The CDR3 contains 15 residues. The CDR3 is CASLATPGTPEGQYF. In nucleotides, the CDR3 is TGTGCCAGCCTAGCGACCCCCGGGACACCGGAGGGGCAGTACTTC.

This clonotype came up many times. The chain employs TRBV4-1 and TRBJ2-1; 9 nucleotides align to TRBD2. There are 17 residues in the CDR3. Per germline, CDR1 MGHRA and CDR2 YSYEKL. The V segment lost 0 bases and the J segment 6 bases; nucleotides outside the gene matches: 9. The CDR3 here is CASSQEPGGLARNEQFF. CDR3 nucleotides: TGCGCCAGCAGCCAAGAGCCCGGGGGACTAGCCCGCAATGAGCAGTTCTTC.

To note about this clonotype: Given a much more abundant clone one base away, this may be a read error. The chain links TRBV7-9 to TRBJ1-1; D not certain. The length of the CDR3 is 15 residues. Germline CDR1 and CDR2: SEHNR and FQNEAQ (reference sequence). DNA of the CDR3: TGTGCCAGCAGGCCCCGTGAGGGCGGGAACGCTGAAGCTTTCTTT. Residues: CASRPREGGNAEAFF.

V usage is TRBV4-3 and J usage is TRBJ1-1; unclear D gene. CDR1 is LGHNA and CDR2 is YSLEER in the germline V gene. This CDR3 has 16 amino acids. V was trimmed by 0 bases and J by 2 bases, leaving 13 bases between them. The CDR3 reads CASSQDLRIPNTEAFF. The CDR3 bases are TGCGCCAGCAGCCAAGATCTTCGGATTCCTAACACTGAAGCTTTCTTT.

This clonotype was detected only a few times. This sequence joins TRBV5-1 and TRBJ1-2, with D tentatively TRBD1 (6 bases). V lost 3 bases and J lost 6, with 18 bases in between. The CDR3 has 15 residues. The germline V gene encodes CDR1 SGHRS and CDR2 YFSETQ. Written as DNA, the CDR3 is TGCGCCAGCAGCTCCACCGGGACACTTCGGGATGGCTACACCTTC. It translates to CASSSTGTLRDGYTF.

The chain is built from TRBV7-7 and TRBJ2-1; D ambiguous. CDR3 size: 17 residues. Looked up from germline, CDR1 is SSHAT and CDR2 is FNYEAQ (reference sequence). V lost 2 bases, J lost 0 bases, and 14 bases lay in between. CDR3 DNA sequence: TGTGCCAGCAGCTTAAGGCCCGACCCCGGCTCCTACAATGAGCAGTTCTTC. Translated, it gives CASSLRPDPGSYNEQFF.

This clonotype turned up a few times. The genes are TRBV6-2 or TRBV6-3 and TRBJ1-6; TRBD1 matches 10 bases. This CDR3 contains 18 residues. The V segment lost 3 bases and the J segment 8 bases; nucleotides outside the gene matches: 13. Germline V gene data show CDR1 as MNHEY and CDR2 as SVGEGT. CDR3 sequence (DNA): TGTGCCAGCAGTTATGACAGGGGGCGCGATCTTTTTGATTCACCCCTCCACTTT. This translates into CASSYDRGRDLFDSPLHF.

This clonotype came up a few times. V usage is TRBV6-5 and J usage is TRBJ2-7, with a tentative D call TRBD1 (6 bases). The V end was cut by 5 bases, the J end by 0 bases, with 8 bases between. The V gene's germline CDR1 is MNHEY and CDR2 SVGAGI. The CDR3 has 13 amino acids. CDR3 in amino acids: CASSRGISYEQYF. CDR3 in DNA: TGTGCCAGCAGTAGGGGGATCTCCTACGAGCAGTACTTC.

This clonotype was counted only a few times. The chain employs TRBV28 and TRBJ2-5, with D possibly TRBD2 on 6 matching bases. Trimming removed 3 bases from V and 5 bases from J, with 13 bases in between. CDR1 and CDR2 from the germline V gene are MDHEN and SYDVKM. CDR3 length equals 14 residues. The CDR3 here is CASSLQGGSETQYF. As DNA, the CDR3 is TGTGCCAGCAGTTTGCAGGGAGGTTCGGAGACCCAGTACTTC. Drawing the rest from reference TRBV28 and TRBJ2-5, the complete variable domain is DVKVTQSSRYLVKRTGEKVFLECVQDMDHENMFWYRQDPGLGLRLIYFSYDVKMKEKGDIPEGYSVSREKKERFSLILESASTNQTSMYLCASSLQGGSETQYFGPGTRLLVL.